This T cell receptor beta chain was captured in a study of shared clonotypes between healthy human individuals. Germline V gene lookup returns CDR1 MNHNS and CDR2 SASEGT. The CDR3 extends over 17 amino acids. The trim removed 0 bases at V and 4 bases at J, leaving 10 bases unmatched. Method: immunoSEQ multiplex PCR; TCRdb's copy keeps in-frame clones and lacks some. In the table there are hundreds of thousands of clones, 74% of which are singletons. The sequence was collected from a woman aged 25 to 39 in good health. The chain uses TRBV6-1 and TRBJ2-7; 9 nucleotides line up with TRBD2. The sequenced sample was memory CD4+ T cells sorted from blood. The subset denotes: CD45RA-negative fraction. The CDR3 reads CASSEALAGGFVYEQYF. CDR3 nucleotides: TGTGCCAGCAGTGAAGCGCTTGCGGGAGGGTTTGTTTACGAGCAGTACTTC.